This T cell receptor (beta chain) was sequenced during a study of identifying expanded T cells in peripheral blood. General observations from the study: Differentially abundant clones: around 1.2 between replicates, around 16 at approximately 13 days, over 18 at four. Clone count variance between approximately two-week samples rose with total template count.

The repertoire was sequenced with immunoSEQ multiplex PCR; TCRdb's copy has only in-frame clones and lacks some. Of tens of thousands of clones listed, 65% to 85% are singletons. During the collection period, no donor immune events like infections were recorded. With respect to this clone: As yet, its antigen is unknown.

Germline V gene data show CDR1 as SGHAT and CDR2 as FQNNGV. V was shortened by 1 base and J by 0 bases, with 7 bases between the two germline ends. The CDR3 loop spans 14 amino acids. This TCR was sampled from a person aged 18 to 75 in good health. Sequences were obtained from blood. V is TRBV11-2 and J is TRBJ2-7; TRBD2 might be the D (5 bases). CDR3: CASSLAGGSYEQYF. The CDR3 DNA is TGTGCCAGCAGCTTAGCAGGAGGCTCCTACGAGCAGTACTTC.